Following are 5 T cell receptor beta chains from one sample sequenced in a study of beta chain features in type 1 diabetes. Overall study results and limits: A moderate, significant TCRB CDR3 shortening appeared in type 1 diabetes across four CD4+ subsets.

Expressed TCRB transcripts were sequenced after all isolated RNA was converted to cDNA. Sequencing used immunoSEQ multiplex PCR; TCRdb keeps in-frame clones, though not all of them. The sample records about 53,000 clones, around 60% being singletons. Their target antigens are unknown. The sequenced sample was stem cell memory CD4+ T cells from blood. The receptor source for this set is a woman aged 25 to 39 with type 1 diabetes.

CDR3 nucleotides: TGTGCCAGCAGGACGGGACAGGGCTATGGCTACACCTTC. Translation gives CASRTGQGYGYTF. The chain has TRBV2 and TRBJ1-2, with TRBD1 identical over 9 bases. Germline lookup yields CDR1 SNHLY and CDR2 FYNNEI. CDR3 length: 13 residues. After removal of 6 bases from V and 4 bases from J, the junction contained 3 bases not matched to a gene.

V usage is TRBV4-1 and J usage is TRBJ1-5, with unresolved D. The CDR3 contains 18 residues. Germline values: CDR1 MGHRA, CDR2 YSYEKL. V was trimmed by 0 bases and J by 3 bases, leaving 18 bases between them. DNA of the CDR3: TGCGCCAGCAGCCAAGATGGCTGGGCCGCAAACCCCAATCAGCCCCAGCATTTT. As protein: CASSQDGWAANPNQPQHF.

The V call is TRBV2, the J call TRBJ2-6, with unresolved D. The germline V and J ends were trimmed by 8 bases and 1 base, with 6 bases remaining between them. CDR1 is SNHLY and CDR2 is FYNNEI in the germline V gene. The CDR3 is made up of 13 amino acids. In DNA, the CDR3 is TGTGCCAGCGAGATGTCTGGGGCCAACGTCCTGACTTTC. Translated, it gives CASEMSGANVLTF.

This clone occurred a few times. The CDR3 spells CSATRDTSSGANVLTF. The CDR3 DNA sequence: TGCAGCGCCACTCGGGACACCAGCTCTGGGGCCAACGTCCTGACTTTC. The chain recombines TRBV29-1 with TRBJ2-6; a weak D match, TRBD1 (6 bases). V was shortened by 7 bases and J by 0 bases, with 16 bases between the two germline ends. The V gene's germline CDR1 is SQVTM and CDR2 ANQGSEA. The CDR3 has 16 amino acids.

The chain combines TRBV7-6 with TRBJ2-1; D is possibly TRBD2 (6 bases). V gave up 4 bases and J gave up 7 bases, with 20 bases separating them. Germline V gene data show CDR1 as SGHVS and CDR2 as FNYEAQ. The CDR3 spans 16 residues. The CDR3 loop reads CASSSPWGGGWNEQFF. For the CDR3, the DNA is TGTGCCAGCAGCTCCCCGTGGGGAGGAGGTTGGAATGAGCAGTTCTTC.